This T cell receptor beta chain is drawn from a study of shared clonotypes between healthy human individuals. Study background: CD8 memory received one plate per donor, CD8 naive two, CD4 memory three and CD4 naive three. Study-level results: It was observed that approximately 5% of naive CD4 clonotypes were shared across several donors. Naive subsets generally had larger estimated richness than memory subsets.

Between the trimmed V and J ends, which lost 6 bases and 1 base, there was a span of 25 bases. The germline V gene encodes CDR1 MNHEY and CDR2 SMNVEV (reference sequence). The CDR3 extends over 18 amino acids. Here immunoSEQ multiplex PCR was the method, and the copy in TCRdb shows in-frame clones only, minus some. In the table there are hundreds of thousands of clones, about 98% of which are singletons. CD45RO-negative cells were positively selected for CCR7, leaving out terminally differentiated effector memory CD45RA+ cells. Concerning this clone itself: Its antigen is undetermined.

V and J are TRBV27 and TRBJ2-7, with D possibly being TRBD2 (7 bases). This receptor was obtained from a man aged 25-40 years in good health. The material sequenced was naive CD8+ T cells sorted from blood. CDR3 sequence (DNA): TGTGCCAGCAGGACGGGAGCCGCAGGGGCGGGAGCTTCCTACGAGCAGTACTTC. Protein sequence: CASRTGAAGAGASYEQYF.